These T cell receptor beta chains were read from a single sample in a study of T-cell memory formation after mild COVID-19. Using its own MiXCR run on the 5' RACE reads, TCRdb lists one record per CDR3 protein. This table has 350,000 to 500,000 distinct CDR3 sequences, around 22% appearing once. Sequencing was performed on PBMCs or a T cell subset sorted from them (not recorded which). The receptors derive from an adult woman who had mild COVID-19 (a few samples of this study predate the infection). Cell type and time point are not known. CDR3s include the opening cysteine and the closing phenylalanine or tryptophan. The D gene is left open where the match is weak. Only part of the rows carry a size: once, few, many, or a class if the clone is expanded.

j_gene	abundance	d_gene	v_gene	CDR3nt	CDR3aa
TRBJ2-1	-	-	TRBV6-6	TGTGCCAGCAGTTCTCCCTCCGCCGGGACCTTCTATGAGCAGTTCTTC	CASSSPSAGTFYEQFF
TRBJ2-2	few	-	TRBV18	TGTGCCAGCTCACCACCGGAGTCCAGGGGGAACACCGGGGAGCTGTTTTTT	CASSPPESRGNTGELFF
TRBJ2-3	-	TRBD1	TRBV5-1	TGCGCCAGCAGCTGGCGACCGGGACAGGGTCTCTCAGGAGGCACAGATACGCAGTATTTT	CASSWRPGQGLSGGTDTQYF
TRBJ2-5	few	-	TRBV27	TGTGCCAGCAGCTCCAGCGCAGAGACCCAGTACTTC	CASSSSAETQYF
TRBJ1-3	-	-	TRBV21-1	TGTGCCAGCAGCAAAAGGAGGACAGCCATATATTTT	CASSKRRTAIYF
TRBJ2-7	-	TRBD1	TRBV29-1	TGCAGCGTGAGGGACAGGGGGTTCGCCGAGCAGTACTTC	CSVRDRGFAEQYF
TRBJ2-3	-	-	TRBV24-1	TGTGCCACCAGCGGGACGGCTAGCACAGATACGCAGTATTTT	CATSGTASTDTQYF
TRBJ2-4	-	-	TRBV6-1	TGTGCCAGCAGCAAACAGGCTTTCCTAGCCAAAAACATTCAGTACTTC	CASSKQAFLAKNIQYF
TRBJ2-3	-	-	TRBV12-3/TRBV12-4	TGTGCCAGCCGTCTCCATCCAGATACGCAGTATTTT	CASRLHPDTQYF
TRBJ1-2	once	-	TRBV27	TGTGCCAGCAGCCCTACCGATACAAACTATGGCTACACCTTC	CASSPTDTNYGYTF
TRBJ2-5	few	TRBD1	TRBV10-3	TGTGCCATCAGTGACACCGGGACAGTGCAAGAGACCCAGTACTTC	CAISDTGTVQETQYF
TRBJ2-1	-	-	TRBV7-9	TGTGCCAGCAGCCCGGGACTCCCTCCCCGCTACAATGAGCAGTTCTTC	CASSPGLPPRYNEQFF
TRBJ2-4	-	-	TRBV27	TGTGCCAGCAGTTTATCGGGGGGTCAAAACATTCAGTACTTC	CASSLSGGQNIQYF
TRBJ2-7	-	-	TRBV29-1	TGCAGCGTCCTCGGGGGGCGCCCCTACGAGCAGTACTTC	CSVLGGRPYEQYF
TRBJ1-5	-	-	TRBV6-1	TGTGCCAGCAGTGAACGCGGGGGCACGAATCAGCCCCAGCATTTT	CASSERGGTNQPQHF
TRBJ2-2	few	-	TRBV11-2	TGTGCCAGCAGCCTGACAGTTTCGAACACCGGGGAGCTGTTTTTT	CASSLTVSNTGELFF
TRBJ2-3	-	-	TRBV2	TGTGCCAGCGGTATCCAGGGGAATCCTAGTGATACGCAGTATTTT	CASGIQGNPSDTQYF
TRBJ1-4	-	TRBD1	TRBV5-1	TGCGCCAGCAGCGGCGGGGACAGGTCGAGAGAAAAACTGTTTTTT	CASSGGDRSREKLFF
TRBJ2-7	few	TRBD2	TRBV5-1	TGCGCCAGCAGCTTGGAGGGCGGGGGAATCCACTACGAGCAGTACTTC	CASSLEGGGIHYEQYF
TRBJ2-2	few	-	TRBV19	TGTGCCACCACCGGGACACCTTCGAACACCGGGGAGCTGTTTTTT	CATTGTPSNTGELFF
TRBJ2-1	few	TRBD1	TRBV7-3	TGTGCCAGCAGCCCCGAGGCGGGACAGGCCTACAATGAGCAGTTCTTC	CASSPEAGQAYNEQFF
TRBJ2-7	few	-	TRBV12-3/TRBV12-4	TGTGCCAGCAACTTAGGGGACTCACCCTACGAGCAGTACTTC	CASNLGDSPYEQYF
TRBJ2-7	-	TRBD1	TRBV30	TGTGCCTGGAGTGTGGGACAGACCTACGAGCAGTACTTC	CAWSVGQTYEQYF
TRBJ2-5	-	TRBD1	TRBV20-1	TGCAGTGCTGGGGGACAGGGGGGCCCGGGAGAGACCCAGTACTTC	CSAGGQGGPGETQYF
TRBJ2-1	-	TRBD2	TRBV7-9	TGTGCCAGCAGCTCAAGCGGGGCTGGGGACAATGAGCAGTTCTTC	CASSSSGAGDNEQFF
TRBJ1-2	few	-	TRBV20-1	TGCAGTGCTAGAGATCCCCAAATGTGGAACTATGGCTACACCTTC	CSARDPQMWNYGYTF
TRBJ2-7	few	-	TRBV10-3	TGTGCCATCAGTGAGATCGGCAGGGAAATAAACGAGCAGTACTTC	CAISEIGREINEQYF
TRBJ2-7	few	-	TRBV12-3/TRBV12-4	TGTGCCAGCAGTTTCAAATTACAGGGGGGGTACTACGAGCAGTACTTC	CASSFKLQGGYYEQYF
TRBJ2-7	few	TRBD1	TRBV7-9	TGTGCCAGCAGCTACAGGGGCGAGCAGTACTTC	CASSYRGEQYF
TRBJ1-1	few	TRBD1	TRBV4-1	TGCGCCAGCAGCCAAGCATACAGGGGGCGGACTGAAGCTTTCTTT	CASSQAYRGRTEAFF
TRBJ2-7	few	TRBD2	TRBV7-8	TGTGCCAGCAGCACCCGAGGGACTAGCGTGCACTTC	CASSTRGTSVHF
TRBJ1-1	once	-	TRBV6-1	TGTGCCAGCAGTGAAGGGTCCGGGGCGAAAGCTTTCTTT	CASSEGSGAKAFF
TRBJ1-1	few	-	TRBV7-3	TGTGCCAGCAGCAAAGGGGGTATCATGAACACTGAAGCTTTCTTT	CASSKGGIMNTEAFF
TRBJ1-5	-	-	TRBV7-9	TGTGCCAGCAGCCACACGGGAAGGGGACAGCCCCAGCATTTT	CASSHTGRGQPQHF
TRBJ2-3	few	TRBD1	TRBV29-1	TGCAGCGTTGAAGAGGAGGGACAGGGCACAGATACGCAGTATTTT	CSVEEEGQGTDTQYF
TRBJ1-3	few	-	TRBV7-9	TGTGCCAGCAGCTTAGCTCTGGGGACAATTGGAAACACCATATATTTT	CASSLALGTIGNTIYF